These T cell receptor beta chains were read from a single sample in a study of beta chain features in type 1 diabetes. Clones were sequenced by immunoSEQ multiplex PCR, and TCRdb holds only the in-frame ones, with some missing. This table has 250,000 to 350,000 clones, about 15% appearing once. Sequencing was performed on naive CD4+ T cells from blood. Receptor source: a young man with type 1 diabetes. CDR3s leave out the opening cysteine and the closing phenylalanine or tryptophan. The order of the fields is J gene, V gene, CDR3 protein.

TRBJ1-4,TRBV18,ASSPRATNEKLF
TRBJ2-6,TRBV28,ASSPWTGASGANVLT
TRBJ1-4,TRBV6-1,ASSELGQGLPNEKLF
TRBJ2-3,TRBV27,ASNRNTDTQY
TRBJ2-3,TRBV6-6,ASSYLASGSYTQY
TRBJ2-1,TRBV18,ASSPTLAGGNNEQF
TRBJ2-3,TRBV7-2,ASSVEEGRTTDTQY
TRBJ2-5,TRBV28,ASSLLRGGQGKEETQY
TRBJ1-2,TRBV6-6,ASSYSYSGSFYGYT
TRBJ2-1,TRBV6-6,ASSRGGYNEQF
TRBJ2-2,TRBV4-2,ASSRNDRVNTGELF
TRBJ2-7,TRBV7-2,ASSSLGTAYEQY
TRBJ2-1,TRBV19,ASSPPRTSGDNEQF